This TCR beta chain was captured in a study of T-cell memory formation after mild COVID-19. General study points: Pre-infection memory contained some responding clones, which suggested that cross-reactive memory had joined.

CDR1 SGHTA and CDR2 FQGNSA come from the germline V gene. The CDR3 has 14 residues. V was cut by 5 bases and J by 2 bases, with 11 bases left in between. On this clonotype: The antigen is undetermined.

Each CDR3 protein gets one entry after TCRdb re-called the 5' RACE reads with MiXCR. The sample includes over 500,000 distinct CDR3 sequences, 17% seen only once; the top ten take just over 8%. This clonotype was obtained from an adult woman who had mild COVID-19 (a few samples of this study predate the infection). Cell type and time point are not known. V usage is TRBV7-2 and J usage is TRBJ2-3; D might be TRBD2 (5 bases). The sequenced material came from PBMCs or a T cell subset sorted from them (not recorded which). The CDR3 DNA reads TGTGCCAGCAGCCAGCGGAAGACCACAGATACGCAGTATTTT. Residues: CASSQRKTTDTQYF.